The clone carrying this TCR beta chain was picked up many times. TCR beta CDR3 sequences were amplified from RNA transcripts. With the HTBI primer set, the TCR CDR3 went through a first round of RT-PCR. MiXCR was run by TCRdb on the multiplex PCR reads, yielding one entry per CDR3 protein. The data hold about 500,000 distinct CDR3 sequences, with 15% to 20% observed a single time. These data belong to a study of T cells in Graves' hyperthyroidism and ophthalmopathy. CDR3 length: 18 residues. V was clipped by 5 bases and J by 0 bases; unmatched bases: 11. The germline gives CDR1 MDHEN, CDR2 SYDVKM. Sequenced sample: blood. The rearrangement links TRBV28 to TRBJ1-5; 9 bases match TRBD1. This receptor was obtained from a woman aged 30 to 39 with Graves' ophthalmopathy. In DNA form, the CDR3 reads TGTGCCAGCAGTCCGACGACAGGGGGGACTTATAGCAATCAGCCCCAGCATTTT. Protein sequence: CASSPTTGGTYSNQPQHF.